These 4 T cell receptor beta chains were sequenced from one sample in a study of T-cell reconstitution after alpha-beta-depleted transplantation in children. Library preparation (for TCRbeta) was performed with unique molecular identifiers. TCRdb re-analysed the PCR reads in MiXCR, keeping a single row per CDR3 protein. Here the sample spans 90,000 to 130,000 distinct CDR3 sequences, 10% being singletons. The sequencing used PBMCs from the stem cell graft donor, collected from the stem cell graft. The receptors were gathered from a human donor who donated a stem cell graft to a child with acute lymphoblastic leukemia.

The table lists this clonotype with many counts. The chain links TRBV11-2 to TRBJ2-5; 7 bases align to TRBD1. V was pared by 6 bases and J by 4 bases, with 20 bases of the junction left unmatched. This CDR3 spans 18 amino acids. Germline CDR1 and CDR2: SGHAT and FQNNGV. The CDR3: CASRERPGQPPGRETQYF. The CDR3 DNA follows: TGTGCCAGCAGGGAAAGACCGGGACAGCCTCCAGGGAGAGAGACCCAGTACTTC. Complete variable domain (other parts from reference TRBV11-2 and TRBJ2-5): EAGVAQSPRYKIIEKRQSVAFWCNPISGHATLYWYQQILGQGPKLLIQFQNNGVVDDSQLPKDRFSAERLKGVDSTLKIQPAKLEDSAVYLCASRERPGQPPGRETQYFGPGTRLLVL.

There are many counts of this clonotype. The V gene is TRBV7-9, the J gene TRBJ2-3; a weak D match, TRBD2 (5 bases). V was trimmed by 5 bases and J by 1 base, leaving 10 bases between them. CDR3 length: 14 amino acids. CDR1 is SEHNR and CDR2 is FQNEAQ in the germline V gene (reference sequence). Here the CDR3 reads CASSHGDGTDTQYF. Written as DNA, the CDR3 is TGTGCCAGCAGCCACGGGGATGGCACAGATACGCAGTATTTT.

This clonotype was observed at least ten times. This chain joins TRBV29-1 and TRBJ1-4; 11 positions agree with TRBD1. The CDR3 length is 16 residues. Germline CDR1 SQVTM, CDR2 ANQGSEA. Trimming cost V 4 bases and J 4 bases; bases outside gene matches: 8. CDR3 DNA: TGCAGCGTTGGTATAGGGACAGGGGGTTTTAATGAAAAACTGTTTTTT. Translation: CSVGIGTGGFNEKLFF. Complete variable domain (other parts from reference TRBV29-1 and TRBJ1-4): SAVISQKPSRDICQRGTSLTIQCQVDSQVTMMFWYRQQPGQSLTLIATANQGSEATYESGFVIDKFPISRPNLTFSTLTVSNMSPEDSSIYLCSVGIGTGGFNEKLFFGSGTQLSVL.

This clonotype occurred many times. This chain links TRBV12-3 or TRBV12-4 with TRBJ2-2; D gene uncertain. CDR3 size: 13 residues. Trimming took 5 bases from V and 11 from J, leaving 15 bases between them. For the CDR3, the DNA is TGTGCCAGCAGTCCAGGCCGTCTAGTCGAGCTGTTTTTT. Residues: CASSPGRLVELFF.